This T cell receptor beta chain originates from a study of T cell changes during pregnancy in multiple sclerosis. Germline V gene sequence: CDR1 LGHNA, CDR2 YNFKEQ. The CDR3 totals 17 residues. With V trimmed by 0 bases and J by 4 bases, 6 bases remained unmatched. Profiling relied on immunoSEQ multiplex PCR, and the TCRdb table lists in-frame clones only, not all of them. The sample shows 35,000 to 45,000 clones, roughly 87% of them seen only once. This chain links TRBV4-2 with TRBJ1-4; 9 bases map to TRBD1. This material consisted of CD4+ T cells from peripheral blood mononuclear cells, taken after pregnancy. This clonotype was obtained from a female donor in good health, enrolled as a control in a pregnancy study. Written as DNA, the CDR3 is TGTGCCAGCAGCCAAGACTACAGGGGGCGGAATAATGAAAAACTGTTTTTT. Translation: CASSQDYRGRNNEKLFF.